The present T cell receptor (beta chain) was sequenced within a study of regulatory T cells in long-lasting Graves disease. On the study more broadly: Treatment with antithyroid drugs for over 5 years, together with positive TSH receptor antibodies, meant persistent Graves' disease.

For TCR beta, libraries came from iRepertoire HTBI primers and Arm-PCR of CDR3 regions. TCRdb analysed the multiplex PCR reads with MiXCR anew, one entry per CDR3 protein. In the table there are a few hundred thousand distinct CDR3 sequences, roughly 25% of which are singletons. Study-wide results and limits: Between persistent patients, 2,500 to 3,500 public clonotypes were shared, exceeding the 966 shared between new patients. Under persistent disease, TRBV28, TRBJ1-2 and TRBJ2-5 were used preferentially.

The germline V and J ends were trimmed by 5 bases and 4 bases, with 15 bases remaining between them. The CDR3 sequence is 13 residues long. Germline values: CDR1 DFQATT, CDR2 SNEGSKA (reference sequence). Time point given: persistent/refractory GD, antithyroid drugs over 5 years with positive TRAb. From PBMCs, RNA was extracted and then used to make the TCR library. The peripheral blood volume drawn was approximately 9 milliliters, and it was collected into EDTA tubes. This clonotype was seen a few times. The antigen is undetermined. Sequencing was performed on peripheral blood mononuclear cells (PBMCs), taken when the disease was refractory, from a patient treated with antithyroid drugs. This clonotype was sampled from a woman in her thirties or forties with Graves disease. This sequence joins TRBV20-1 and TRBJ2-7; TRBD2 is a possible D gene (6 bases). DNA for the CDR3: TGCAGTGCTCCCAGCCCCGGGAGATACGAGCAGTACTTC. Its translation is CSAPSPGRYEQYF.